Below, 10 T cell receptor beta chains from the same sample are listed, as sequenced in a study of CD8 T cells in ankylosing spondylitis. MiXCR, applied by TCRdb to the 5' RACE reads, yields one record per CDR3 protein. The repertoire holds 230,000 or so distinct CDR3 sequences, with 15% to 20% as singletons. The sample consisted of blood, either unsorted or a sorted T cell fraction (not recorded which). The receptors were sampled from a male donor with ankylosing spondylitis or in good health (not recorded which).

The V and J genes are TRBV5-6 and TRBJ2-7, with D maybe TRBD2 (6 bases). The CDR3 loop spans 14 amino acids. Germline V lookup: CDR1 SGHDT, CDR2 YYEEEE. The ends were cut back, 1 base at V and 6 bases at J, with 14 bases in the middle. The CDR3 spells CASSLSGRLTEQYF. Written as DNA, the CDR3 is TGTGCCAGCAGCTTGTCCGGGAGACTGACCGAGCAGTACTTC.

V gene TRBV6-1 combines with J gene TRBJ2-7; 8 positions agree with TRBD2. After removal of 3 bases from V and 9 bases from J, the junction contained 1 base not matched to a gene. There are 11 residues in the CDR3. From germline, CDR1 is MNHNS and CDR2 SASEGT. CDR3 sequence (DNA): TGTGCCAGCAGTGACGGGGGGGGGCAGTACTTC. This codes for CASSDGGGQYF.

This clonotype was picked up one time. Germline is not matched at one junction end, which may reflect a read error. This sequence joins TRBV25-1 and TRBJ1-2; possibly TRBD1 for D (6 bases). Per the germline V gene, CDR1 is MGHDK and CDR2 is SYGVNS. The CDR3 is made up of 11 amino acids. The DNA of the CDR3 is TGTTCCAGCAGTGAATCCAGGGGTTACACCTTC. Translating gives CSSSESRGYTF.

This clonotype has more than one count but fewer than ten. The chain employs TRBV7-3 and TRBJ2-1; D might be TRBD1 or TRBD2, each matching 7 bases. Between the trimmed V and J ends, which lost 5 bases and 9 bases, there was a span of 17 bases. Looked up from germline, CDR1 is SGHTA and CDR2 is FQGTGA. The CDR3 is 14 residues long. CDR3 protein: CASSLLGGGSEQFF. DNA of the CDR3: TGTGCCAGCAGCCTCCTAGGGGGCGGGAGTGAGCAGTTCTTC.

This clonotype has a count of ten or more. The chain carries TRBV12-3 or TRBV12-4 and TRBJ1-2, with 8 bases matching TRBD1. J was trimmed by 5 bases and V by 5 bases; bases with no gene match: 7. This CDR3 spans 14 amino acids. CDR3 protein: CASSLRQGYYGYTF. The DNA for the CDR3 is TGTGCCAGCAGTCTCCGACAGGGGTATTATGGCTACACCTTC.

The sample holds many counts of this clonotype. The chain couples TRBV6-5 to TRBJ2-7; 12 nucleotides line up with TRBD2. Germline loops: CDR1 MNHEY, CDR2 SVGAGI. The CDR3 runs to 19 residues. After removal of 1 base from V and 0 bases from J, the junction contained 10 bases not matched to a gene. CDR3 region: CASSYLPSGRAVASYEQYF. The CDR3 DNA reads as TGTGCCAGCAGTTACTTGCCTAGCGGGAGGGCTGTGGCCTCCTACGAGCAGTACTTC.

This clonotype was observed a few times. CDR3 nucleotide sequence: TGCGCCAGCACCCCGGGCAGTAACTATGGCTACACCTTC. Its protein is CASTPGSNYGYTF. This chain uses TRBV4-3 with TRBJ1-2, with no clear D. V dropped 7 bases and J dropped 1 base, with 10 bases sitting between them. Germline CDR1 and CDR2: LGHNA and YSLEER. CDR3 size: 13 residues.

This clonotype was recorded a few times. The chain has TRBV4-3 and TRBJ2-7; TRBD2 agrees at 8 bases. There are 15 residues in the CDR3. The germline V gene has CDR1 LGHNA and CDR2 YSLEER. The trim removed 3 bases at V and 0 bases at J, leaving 4 bases unmatched. This CDR3 reads CASSQTSDNSYEQYF. CDR3 DNA: TGCGCCAGCAGCCAGACTAGCGATAACTCCTACGAGCAGTACTTC.

This chain uses TRBV2 with TRBJ2-1, with D possibly being TRBD2 (6 bases). The CDR3 length is 14 residues. CDR1 SNHLY and CDR2 FYNNEI come from the germline V gene. Trimming removed 6 bases at V and 1 base at J, with 10 bases between. CDR3 sequence (DNA): TGTGCCAGCAGAGAGCGGGCTTCCTACAATGAGCAGTTCTTC. Translation: CASRERASYNEQFF.

Notes on this clonotype: One junction end disagrees with the germline gene, perhaps due to a read error. The chain combines TRBV20-1 with TRBJ2-7; 11 bases are a match to TRBD2. This CDR3 contains 17 residues. Looked up from germline, CDR1 is DFQATT and CDR2 is SNEGSKA (reference sequence). CDR3 DNA: TGCTGTGCTAGAGATCTGGGTAGCGGGAGGGAAACCTACGAGCAGTACTTC. Protein: CCARDLGSGRETYEQYF.